The sequence of this T cell receptor beta chain was determined in a study of a mutant IDH1 vaccine in newly diagnosed glioma. Whole-study context: Most patients had received both radiotherapy and temozolomide, the prior options being radiotherapy, temozolomide, or both. Regarding the study as a whole: The authors found pseudoprogression apparently unrelated to changes in top peripheral T cell clonotypes.

This sample's time point: week 5, during vaccination. Each vaccine dose was 300 ug of mutant IDH1 20-mer peptide, with topical imiquimod. Donors harbored newly found WHO grade 3 or 4 IDH1-mutant, ATRX-lost astrocytomas. TCRdb keeps only in-frame clones here, not all; method: immunoSEQ multiplex PCR. The sample contains roughly 40,000 clones, 70% to 90% of which appear only once. Points on this clone: Its antigen is as yet unknown. The sample has other DNA sequences that encode this CDR3 too.

With 1 base removed from V and 2 bases from J, the gap between germline ends came to 6 bases. This CDR3 is built from 14 residues. Looked up from germline, CDR1 is KGHSH and CDR2 is LQKENI. The gene calls are TRBV18 and TRBJ1-5; TRBD1 is a possible D gene (5 bases). The receptor's source is a man between 40 and 49 years old with glioma. The specimen was PBMCs, collected from a glioma patient whose treatment included an IDH1 peptide vaccine. The CDR3, as DNA: TGTGCCAGCTCACCACGGGACGGCAATCAGCCCCAGCATTTT. This gives the protein CASSPRDGNQPQHF.